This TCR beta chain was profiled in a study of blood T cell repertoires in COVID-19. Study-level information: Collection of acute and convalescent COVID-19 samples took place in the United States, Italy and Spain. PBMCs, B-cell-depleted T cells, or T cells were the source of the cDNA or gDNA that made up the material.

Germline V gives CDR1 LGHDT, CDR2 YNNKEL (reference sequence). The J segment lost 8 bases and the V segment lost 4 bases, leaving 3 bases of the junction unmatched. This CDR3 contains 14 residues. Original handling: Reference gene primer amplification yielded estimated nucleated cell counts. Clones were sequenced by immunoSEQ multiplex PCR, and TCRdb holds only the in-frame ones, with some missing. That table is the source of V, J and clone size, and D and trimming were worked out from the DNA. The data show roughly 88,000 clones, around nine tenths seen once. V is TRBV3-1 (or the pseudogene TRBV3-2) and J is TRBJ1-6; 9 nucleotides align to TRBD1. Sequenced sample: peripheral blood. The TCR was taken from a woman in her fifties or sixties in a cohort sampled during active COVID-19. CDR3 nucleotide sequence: TGTGCCAGCAGCCCCCGGGACAGGGATTCACCCCTCCACTTT. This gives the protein CASSPRDRDSPLHF.